This TCR beta chain was sequenced for a study of T cell responses to AZD1222 COVID-19 vaccine. This table comes from immunoSEQ multiplex PCR, and its TCRdb copy is limited to in-frame clones, with some not included. Of fewer than 150,000 clones listed, around 90% are singletons. Overall study findings and caveats: Repertoires were obtained solely post-peak T cell response. Only six people who got AZD1222 tested seropositive at baseline.

Germline trimming cut 8 bases from V and 9 bases from J; bases unmatched to any gene: 19. CDR3 length: 16 residues. Germline V gene sequence: CDR1 GTSNPN, CDR2 SVGIG (reference sequence). To note about this clone: Its cognate antigen is unknown.

The material sequenced was peripheral blood, taken on day 0 of AZD1222 vaccination. The rearrangement links TRBV30 to TRBJ1-6; 7 nucleotides match TRBD1. The source of this sequence is an adult in good health. The CDR3, as DNA: TGTGCCCTGAGGGAAGGAAACAGGGGCAGTGCTTCACCCCTCCACTTT. This encodes CALREGNRGSASPLHF.